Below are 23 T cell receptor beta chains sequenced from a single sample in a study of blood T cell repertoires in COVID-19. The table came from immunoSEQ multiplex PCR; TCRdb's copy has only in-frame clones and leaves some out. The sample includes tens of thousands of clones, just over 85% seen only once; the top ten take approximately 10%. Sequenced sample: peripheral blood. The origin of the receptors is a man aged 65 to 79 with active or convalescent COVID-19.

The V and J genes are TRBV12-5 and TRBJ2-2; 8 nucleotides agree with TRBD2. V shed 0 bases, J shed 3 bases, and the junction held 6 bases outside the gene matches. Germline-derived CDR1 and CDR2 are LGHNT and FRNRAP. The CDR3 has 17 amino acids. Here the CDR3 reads CASGLVQPAGDTGELFF. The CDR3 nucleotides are TGTGCTAGTGGTTTGGTACAGCCAGCGGGAGACACCGGGGAGCTGTTTTTT. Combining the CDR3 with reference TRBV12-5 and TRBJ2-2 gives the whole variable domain DARVTQTPRHKVTEMGQEVTMRCQPILGHNTVFWYRQTMMQGLELLAYFRNRAPLDDSGMPKDRFSAEMPDATLATLKIQPSEPRDSAVYFCASGLVQPAGDTGELFFGEGSRLTVL.

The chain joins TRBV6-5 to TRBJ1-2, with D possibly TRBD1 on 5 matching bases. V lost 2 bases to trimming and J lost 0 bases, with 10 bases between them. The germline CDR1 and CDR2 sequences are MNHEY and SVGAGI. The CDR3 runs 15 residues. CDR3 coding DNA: TGTGCCAGCAGTTACGTAGGGGTCTCTAACTATGGCTACACCTTC. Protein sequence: CASSYVGVSNYGYTF.

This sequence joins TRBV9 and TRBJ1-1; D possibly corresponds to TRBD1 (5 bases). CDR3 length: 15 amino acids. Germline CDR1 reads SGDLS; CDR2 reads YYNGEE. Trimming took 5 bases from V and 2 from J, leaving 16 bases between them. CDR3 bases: TGTGCCAGCAGTCCTGATGGACACCGAAACACTGAAGCTTTCTTT. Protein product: CASSPDGHRNTEAFF.

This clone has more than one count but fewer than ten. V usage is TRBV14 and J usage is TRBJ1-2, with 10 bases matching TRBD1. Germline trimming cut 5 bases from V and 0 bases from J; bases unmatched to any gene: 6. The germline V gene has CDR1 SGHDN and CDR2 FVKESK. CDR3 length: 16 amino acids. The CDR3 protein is CASSYRTGGANYGYTF. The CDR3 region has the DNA TGTGCCAGCAGCTATCGGACAGGGGGAGCTAACTATGGCTACACCTTC.

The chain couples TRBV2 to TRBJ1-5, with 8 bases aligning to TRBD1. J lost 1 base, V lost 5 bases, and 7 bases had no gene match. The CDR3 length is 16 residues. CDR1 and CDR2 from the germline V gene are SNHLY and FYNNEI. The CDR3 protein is CASSPQGARSNQPQHF. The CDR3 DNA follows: TGTGCCAGCAGTCCCCAGGGGGCGAGAAGCAATCAGCCCCAGCATTTT.

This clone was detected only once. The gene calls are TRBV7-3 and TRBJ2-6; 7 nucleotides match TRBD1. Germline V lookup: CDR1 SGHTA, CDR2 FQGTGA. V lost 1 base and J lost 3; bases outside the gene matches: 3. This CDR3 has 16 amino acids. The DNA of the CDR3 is TGTGCCAGCAGCTTAAACAGGGGAAGTGGGGCCAACGTCCTGACTTTC. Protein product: CASSLNRGSGANVLTF.

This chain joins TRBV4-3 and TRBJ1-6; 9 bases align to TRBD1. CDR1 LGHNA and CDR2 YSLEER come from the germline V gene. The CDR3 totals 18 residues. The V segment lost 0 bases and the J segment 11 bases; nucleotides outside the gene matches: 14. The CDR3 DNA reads TGCGCCAGCAGCCAAGAATATGCCGCCGGGACAGGGAGACCACCCCTCCACTTT. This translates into CASSQEYAAGTGRPPLHF.

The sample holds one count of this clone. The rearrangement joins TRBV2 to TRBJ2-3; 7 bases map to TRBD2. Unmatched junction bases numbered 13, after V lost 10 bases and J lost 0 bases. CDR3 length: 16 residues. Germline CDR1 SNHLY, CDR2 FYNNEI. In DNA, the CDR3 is TGTGCCATCGAGGGGCTAGCGGAGACTAGCACAGATACGCAGTATTTT. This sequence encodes CAIEGLAETSTDTQYF.

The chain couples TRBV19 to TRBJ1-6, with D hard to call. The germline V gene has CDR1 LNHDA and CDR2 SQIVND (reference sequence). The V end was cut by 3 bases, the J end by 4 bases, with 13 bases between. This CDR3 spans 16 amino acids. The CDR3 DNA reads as TGTGCCAGTAGTATGTTTTCCGGTTCTTATAATTCACCCCTCCACTTT. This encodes CASSMFSGSYNSPLHF.

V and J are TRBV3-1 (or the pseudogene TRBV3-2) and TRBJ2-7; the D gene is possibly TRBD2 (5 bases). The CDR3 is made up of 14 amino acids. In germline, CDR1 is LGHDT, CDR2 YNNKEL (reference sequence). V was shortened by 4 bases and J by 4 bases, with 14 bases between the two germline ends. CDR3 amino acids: CASSPRDGIYEQYF. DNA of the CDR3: TGTGCCAGCAGCCCCCGTGACGGGATTTACGAGCAGTACTTC.

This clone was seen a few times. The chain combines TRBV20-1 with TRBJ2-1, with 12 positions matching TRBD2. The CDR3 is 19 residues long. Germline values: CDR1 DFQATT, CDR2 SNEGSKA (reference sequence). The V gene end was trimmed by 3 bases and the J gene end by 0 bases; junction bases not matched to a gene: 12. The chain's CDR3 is CSASPFPGLAGDSYNEQFF. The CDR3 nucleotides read TGCAGTGCTAGTCCATTTCCGGGACTAGCGGGCGACTCCTACAATGAGCAGTTCTTC.

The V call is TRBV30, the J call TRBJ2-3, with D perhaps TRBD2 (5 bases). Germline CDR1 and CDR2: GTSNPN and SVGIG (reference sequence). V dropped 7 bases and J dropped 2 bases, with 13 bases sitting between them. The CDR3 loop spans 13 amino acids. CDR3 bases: TGTGCCTCAAAGCGGTTTTTCACAGATACGCAGTATTTT. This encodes CASKRFFTDTQYF.

The CDR3 sequence is CASSSSGGARNGYTF. The CDR3 coding sequence is TGTGCCAGCAGTTCGAGCGGCGGGGCCAGAAACGGCTACACCTTC. The rearrangement joins TRBV28 to TRBJ1-2, with D perhaps matching TRBD1 (5 bases). V dropped 4 bases and J dropped 8 bases, with 20 bases sitting between them. Germline CDR1 and CDR2: MDHEN and SYDVKM. The CDR3 is 15 amino acids.

As DNA, the CDR3 is TGTGCCAGCAGTTTTTTCTCTAGAGGTGAGCAGTTCTTC. Translating it yields CASSFFSRGEQFF. V is TRBV12-3 or TRBV12-4 and J is TRBJ2-1, with D uncertain. V gave up 3 bases and J gave up 9 bases, with 12 bases separating them. The CDR3 is 13 residues long.

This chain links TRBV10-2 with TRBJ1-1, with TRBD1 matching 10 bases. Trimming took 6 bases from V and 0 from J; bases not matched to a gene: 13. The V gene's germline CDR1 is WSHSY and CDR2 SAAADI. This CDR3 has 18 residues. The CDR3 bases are TGCGCCAGCAGAGGGACGCGACAGGGGGCATTGGTGAACACTGAAGCTTTCTTT. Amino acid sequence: CASRGTRQGALVNTEAFF.

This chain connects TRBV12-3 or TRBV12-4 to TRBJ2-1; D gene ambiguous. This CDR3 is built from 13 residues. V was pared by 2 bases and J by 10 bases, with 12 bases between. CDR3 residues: CASSLLTDREQFF. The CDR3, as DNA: TGTGCCAGCAGTTTACTTACAGACCGGGAGCAGTTCTTC.

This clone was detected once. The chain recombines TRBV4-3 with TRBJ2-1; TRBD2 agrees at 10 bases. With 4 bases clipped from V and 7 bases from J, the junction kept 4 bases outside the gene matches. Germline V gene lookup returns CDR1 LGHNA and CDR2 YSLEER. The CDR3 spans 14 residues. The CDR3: CASSLRAGGNEQFF. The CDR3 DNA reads TGCGCCAGCAGCCTCCGAGCGGGAGGGAATGAGCAGTTCTTC.

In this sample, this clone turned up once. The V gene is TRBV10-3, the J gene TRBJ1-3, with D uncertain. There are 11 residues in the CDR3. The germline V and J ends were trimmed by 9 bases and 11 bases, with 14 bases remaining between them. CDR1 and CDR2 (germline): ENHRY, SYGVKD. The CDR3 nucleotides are TGTGCCATGAAAGAAGGAGAGGCCATATATTTT. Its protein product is CAMKEGEAIYF.

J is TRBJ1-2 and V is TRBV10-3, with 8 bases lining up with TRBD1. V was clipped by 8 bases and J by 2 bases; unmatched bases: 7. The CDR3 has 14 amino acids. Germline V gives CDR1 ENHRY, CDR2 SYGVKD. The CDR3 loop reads CAISRTGGNYGYTF. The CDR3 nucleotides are TGTGCCATCTCCCGCACAGGGGGAAACTATGGCTACACCTTC.

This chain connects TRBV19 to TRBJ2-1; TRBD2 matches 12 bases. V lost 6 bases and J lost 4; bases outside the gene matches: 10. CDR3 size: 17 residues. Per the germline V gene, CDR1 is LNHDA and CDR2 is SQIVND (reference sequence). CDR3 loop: CASSPQTTSGGYNEQFF. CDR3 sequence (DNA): TGTGCCAGTAGCCCCCAAACAACTAGCGGGGGGTACAATGAGCAGTTCTTC.

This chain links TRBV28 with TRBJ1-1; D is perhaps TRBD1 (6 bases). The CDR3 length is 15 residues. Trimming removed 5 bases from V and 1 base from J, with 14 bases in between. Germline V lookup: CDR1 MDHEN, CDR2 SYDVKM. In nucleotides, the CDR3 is TGTGCCAGCAGTATACGGACAGCGACGAACACTGAAGCTTTCTTT. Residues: CASSIRTATNTEAFF. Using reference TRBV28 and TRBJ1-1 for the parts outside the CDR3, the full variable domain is DVKVTQSSRYLVKRTGEKVFLECVQDMDHENMFWYRQDPGLGLRLIYFSYDVKMKEKGDIPEGYSVSREKKERFSLILESASTNQTSMYLCASSIRTATNTEAFFGQGTRLTVV.

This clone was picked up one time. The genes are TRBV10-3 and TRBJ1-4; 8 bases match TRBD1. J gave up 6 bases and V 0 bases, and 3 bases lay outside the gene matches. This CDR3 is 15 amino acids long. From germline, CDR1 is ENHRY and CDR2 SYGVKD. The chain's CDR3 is CAISESPGGDEKLFF. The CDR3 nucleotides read TGTGCCATCAGTGAGTCTCCAGGGGGCGATGAAAAACTGTTTTTT.

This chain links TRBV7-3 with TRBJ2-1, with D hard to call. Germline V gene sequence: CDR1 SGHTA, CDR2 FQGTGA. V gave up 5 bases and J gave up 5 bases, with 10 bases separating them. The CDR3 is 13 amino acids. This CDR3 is CASSINNDNEQFF. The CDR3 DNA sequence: TGTGCCAGCAGCATAAACAATGACAATGAGCAGTTCTTC. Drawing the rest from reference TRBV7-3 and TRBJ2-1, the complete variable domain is GAGVSQTPSNKVTEKGKYVELRCDPISGHTALYWYRQSLGQGPEFLIYFQGTGAADDSGLPNDRFFAVRPEGSVSTLKIQRTERGDSAVYLCASSINNDNEQFFGPGTRLTVL.